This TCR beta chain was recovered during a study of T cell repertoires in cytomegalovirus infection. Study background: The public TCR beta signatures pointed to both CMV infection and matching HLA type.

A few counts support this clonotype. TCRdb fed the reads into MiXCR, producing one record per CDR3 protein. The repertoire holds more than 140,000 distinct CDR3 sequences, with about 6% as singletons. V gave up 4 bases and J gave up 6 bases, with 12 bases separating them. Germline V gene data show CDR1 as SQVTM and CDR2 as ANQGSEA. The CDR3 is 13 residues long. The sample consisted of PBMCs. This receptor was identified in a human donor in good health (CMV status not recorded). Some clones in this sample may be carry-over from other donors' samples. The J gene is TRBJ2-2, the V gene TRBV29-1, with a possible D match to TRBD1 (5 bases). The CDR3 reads CSVVPDSSGELFF. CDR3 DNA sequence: TGCAGCGTTGTCCCTGACAGTTCCGGGGAGCTGTTTTTT.